The 10 T cell receptor beta chains given below trace back to one sample, sequenced in a study of blood T cell repertoires in COVID-19. Clones were sequenced by immunoSEQ multiplex PCR, and TCRdb holds only the in-frame ones, with some missing. The sample lists 60,000 to 80,000 clones, 85% occurring once. The sample comprised peripheral blood. These receptors came from a man between 45 and 60 years old with acute or convalescent COVID-19.

This clone was detected only once. This sequence joins TRBV11-1 and TRBJ1-1, with D possibly being TRBD1 (5 bases). The CDR3 runs to 13 residues. Germline V gene sequence: CDR1 SGHAT, CDR2 FQDESV (reference sequence). V was clipped by 8 bases and J by 5 bases, with 15 bases between them. The CDR3 sequence is CASDQGGDTEAFF. DNA for the CDR3: TGTGCCAGCGACCAGGGAGGTGATACTGAAGCTTTCTTT.

Notes on this clone: At one end the junction does not follow the germline gene, possibly because of a read error. The gene calls are TRBV7-3 and TRBJ2-1; D uncertain. The CDR3 is made up of 13 amino acids. Germline V CDR1 and CDR2: SGHTA, FQGTGA. This CDR3 reads CASSLNSHNEQFF. CDR3 sequence (DNA): TGTGCCAGCAGCTTAAACTCCCACAATGAGCAGTTCTTC.

V and J are TRBV7-8 and TRBJ2-3, with a weak D call TRBD1 (5 bases). With 5 bases removed from V and 6 bases from J, the gap between germline ends came to 15 bases. Germline V gene sequence: CDR1 SGHVS, CDR2 FQNEAQ. This CDR3 region has 14 residues. The CDR3 loop is CASSLGHLGDTQYF. For the CDR3, the DNA is TGTGCCAGCAGCCTTGGACACCTGGGGGATACGCAGTATTTT.

CDR3 nucleotides: TGTGCCACCAGTTCCGAGGGGGGGCCGTTCAATGAGCAGTTCTTC. It codes for CATSSEGGPFNEQFF. The gene calls are TRBV24-1 and TRBJ2-1; a possible D gene is TRBD2 (7 bases). The length of the CDR3 is 15 residues. Trimming removed 6 bases from V and 6 bases from J, with 17 bases in between. CDR1 and CDR2 from the germline V gene are KGHDR and SFDVKD.

As DNA, the CDR3 is TGTGCCAGCAGCCCGGTAGTGGACACCGGGGAGCTGTTTTTT. Residues: CASSPVVDTGELFF. The J gene is TRBJ2-2, the V gene TRBV3-1 (or the pseudogene TRBV3-2); D is ambiguous. The CDR3 extends over 14 amino acids. The ends were cut back, 4 bases at V and 3 bases at J, with 9 bases in the middle. Germline values: CDR1 LGHDT, CDR2 YNNKEL (reference sequence).

The CDR3 DNA is TGTGCCAGCAGCCTTATAATGGGACTGGAACAAGAGACCCAGTACTTC. The encoded protein is CASSLIMGLEQETQYF. The genes are TRBV5-4 and TRBJ2-5; a weak D match, TRBD2 (6 bases). The CDR3 runs to 16 residues. V lost 4 bases and J lost 2, with 18 bases in between. Germline CDR1 and CDR2: SGHNT and YYREEE (reference sequence).

The chain uses TRBV6-5 and TRBJ1-6; D unclear. This CDR3 contains 13 residues. From germline, CDR1 is MNHEY and CDR2 SVGAGI. The V end lost 6 bases, the J end lost 6 bases, and 9 bases lay between the germline ends. CDR3 sequence: CASRDGINSPLHF. The CDR3 nucleotides read TGTGCCAGCAGGGACGGGATTAATTCACCCCTCCACTTT.

The chain couples TRBV30 to TRBJ1-2; 8 positions agree with TRBD1. The trim removed 5 bases at V and 7 bases at J, leaving 12 bases unmatched. Germline V gene data show CDR1 as GTSNPN and CDR2 as SVGIG (reference sequence). The length of the CDR3 is 14 residues. This chain's CDR3 is CAWERDMDRVGYTF. The CDR3 bases are TGTGCCTGGGAACGCGACATGGACAGGGTTGGCTACACCTTC.

The chain is built from TRBV19 and TRBJ1-2; weak D call: TRBD1 (5 bases). Germline values: CDR1 LNHDA, CDR2 SQIVND (reference sequence). CDR3 length: 13 residues. V lost 8 bases, J lost 4 bases, and 14 bases lay in between. CDR3 in amino acids: CASGTPGGYGYTF. CDR3 in DNA: TGTGCCAGTGGGACCCCGGGGGGCTATGGCTACACCTTC.

The CDR3 DNA sequence: TGTGCCAGTAGTATAGACCGCGGCCTCGGAAAACTGTTTTTT. This gives the protein CASSIDRGLGKLFF. The rearrangement joins TRBV19 to TRBJ1-4; D is unresolved. CDR3 size: 14 residues. CDR1 is LNHDA, CDR2 SQIVND, per germline (reference sequence). Trimming pared 0 bases from V and 10 bases from J, leaving 12 bases between.